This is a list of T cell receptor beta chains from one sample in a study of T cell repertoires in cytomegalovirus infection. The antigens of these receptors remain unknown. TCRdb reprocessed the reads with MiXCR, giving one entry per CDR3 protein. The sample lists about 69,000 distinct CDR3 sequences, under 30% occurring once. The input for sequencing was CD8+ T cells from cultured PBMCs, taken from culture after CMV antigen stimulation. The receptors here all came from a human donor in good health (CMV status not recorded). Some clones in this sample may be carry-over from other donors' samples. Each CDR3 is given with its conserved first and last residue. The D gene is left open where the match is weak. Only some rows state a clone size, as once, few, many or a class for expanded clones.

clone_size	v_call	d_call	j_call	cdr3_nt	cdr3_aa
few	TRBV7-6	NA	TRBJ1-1	TGTGCCAGCAGCTTAGAAATTGAGGCGGCGAGGGAAGCTTTCTTT	CASSLEIEAAREAFF
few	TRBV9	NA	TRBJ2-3	TGTGCCAGCAGCTCCGGGGACATAACTAGCACAGATACGCAGTATTTT	CASSSGDITSTDTQYF
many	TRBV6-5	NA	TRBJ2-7	TGTGCCAGCAGTTACTCTGGGGCTTCTAGCTCCTACGAGCAGTACTTC	CASSYSGASSSYEQYF
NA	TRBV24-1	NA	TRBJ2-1	TGTGCCACCAGTGATCGACTGAACAATGAGCAGTTCTTC	CATSDRLNNEQFF
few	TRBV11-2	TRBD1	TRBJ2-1	TGTGCCAGCAGCTTAGATGGGATGACAGGGCTCCATGAGCAGTTCTTC	CASSLDGMTGLHEQFF
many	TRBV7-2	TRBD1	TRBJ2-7	TGTGCCAGCAGCCGGGGACAGGGCTACGAGCAGTACTTC	CASSRGQGYEQYF
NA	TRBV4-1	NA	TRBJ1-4	TGCGCCAGCAGCCAAGATACCGGGGCTAATGAAAAACTGTTTTTT	CASSQDTGANEKLFF
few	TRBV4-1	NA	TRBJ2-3	TGCGCCAGCAGCCAAGGGCTCAGGGCCACAGATACGCAGTATTTT	CASSQGLRATDTQYF
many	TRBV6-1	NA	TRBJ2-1	TGTGCCAGCAACACCCGGGGGACCGGGAATGAGCAGTTCTTC	CASNTRGTGNEQFF
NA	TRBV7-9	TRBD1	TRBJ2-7	TGTGCCAGCAGCTTTTACGGGACAGGGGGCCACGAGCAGTACTTC	CASSFYGTGGHEQYF
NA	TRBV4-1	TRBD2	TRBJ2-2	TGCGCCAGCAGCCAAGATCATGGACTAGCGGCCGGGGAGCTGTTTTTT	CASSQDHGLAAGELFF
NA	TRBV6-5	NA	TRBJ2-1	TGTGCCAGCAGTACGAAGGTAAATGAGCAGTTCTTC	CASSTKVNEQFF
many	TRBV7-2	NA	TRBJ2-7	TGTGCCAGCGCCTTCGGGGGAGGGGGGTACGAGCAGTACTTC	CASAFGGGGYEQYF
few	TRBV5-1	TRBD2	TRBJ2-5	TGCGCCAGCAGCCCGTCAGCGGGGGCAAGAGAGACCCAGTACTTC	CASSPSAGARETQYF
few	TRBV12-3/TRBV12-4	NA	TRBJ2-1	TGTGCCAGCAGTGCCGTTGGGACTTCTAACAATGAGCAGTTCTTC	CASSAVGTSNNEQFF
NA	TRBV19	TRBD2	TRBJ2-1	TGTGCCAGTAGCGTTAGCGGGAGCTCCTACAATGAGCAGTTCTTC	CASSVSGSSYNEQFF
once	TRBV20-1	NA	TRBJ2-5	TGCAGTGCTAGAGAGTCGGAGACCCAGTACTTC	CSARESETQYF
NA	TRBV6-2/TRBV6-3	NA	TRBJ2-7	TGTGCCAGCAGTTACGGAGGGGGGCCGGCCTACGAGCAGTACTTC	CASSYGGGPAYEQYF
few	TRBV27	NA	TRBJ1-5	TGTGCCAGCAGGAGGGGAGGGGCATCAAGCAATCAGCCCCAGCATTTT	CASRRGGASSNQPQHF
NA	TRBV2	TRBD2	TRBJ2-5	TGTGCCAGCAGCCACGGGACTAGCGGGAGAAAAGAGACCCAGTACTTC	CASSHGTSGRKETQYF
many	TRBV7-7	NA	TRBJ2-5	TGTGCCAGCAGCTTAGATGCAGGGTTGGCGGAGACCCAGTACTTC	CASSLDAGLAETQYF
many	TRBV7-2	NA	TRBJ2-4	TGTGCCAGCAGCTTCGGCGGGATGAGTTCCAAAAACATTCAGTACTTC	CASSFGGMSSKNIQYF
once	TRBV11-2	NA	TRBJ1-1	TGTGCCAGCAGCTTGGGACTCGAGTATGCTTTCTTT	CASSLGLEYAFF
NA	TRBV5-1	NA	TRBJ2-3	TGCGCCAGCAGCAGAGGGCGGGATACGCAGTATTTT	CASSRGRDTQYF
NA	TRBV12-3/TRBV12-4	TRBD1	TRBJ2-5	TGTGCCAGCAGGGACAGGTTCGGAGAGACCCAGTACTTC	CASRDRFGETQYF
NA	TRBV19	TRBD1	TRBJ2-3	TGTGCCAGTAGTAAAAGGGACAGGGTAATTGCAGATACGCAGTATTTT	CASSKRDRVIADTQYF
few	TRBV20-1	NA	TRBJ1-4	TGCAGTGCCCCGGTGGCAGGGAATGGGGGACTGTTTTTT	CSAPVAGNGGLFF
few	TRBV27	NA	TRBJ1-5	TGTGCCAGCAGGCAAGGGTCCCTTAATCAGCCCCAGCATTTT	CASRQGSLNQPQHF
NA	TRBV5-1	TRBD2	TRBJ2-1	TGCGCCAGCAGCGCCCCACTAGCGGGCCCAGATATCAATGAGCAGTTCTTC	CASSAPLAGPDINEQFF
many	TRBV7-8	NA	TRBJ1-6	TGTGCCAGCAGCTTAATTTGGGGGGACAAGGCGGTGCTAGTTGGGGCGTCACCCCTCCACTTT	CASSLIWGDKAVLVGASPLHF
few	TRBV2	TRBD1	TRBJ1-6	TGTGCCAGCAGCCGTGCAACAGGGGGCTCCTATAATTCACCCCTCCACTTT	CASSRATGGSYNSPLHF
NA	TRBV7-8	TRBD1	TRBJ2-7	TGTGCCAGCAGCCCGGGACAGGGGATCTCCTACGAGCAGTACTTC	CASSPGQGISYEQYF
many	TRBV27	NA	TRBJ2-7	TGTGCCAGCAGGCGCCTCGATGGCGGGGGCCACTACGAGCAGTACTTC	CASRRLDGGGHYEQYF
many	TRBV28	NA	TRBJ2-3	TGTGCCAGCAGTCCACCGGGGGCGGGCGCAGATACGCAGTATTTT	CASSPPGAGADTQYF
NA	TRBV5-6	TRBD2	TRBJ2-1	TGTGCCAGCAGCTTAGCGGGAGGTCCCTCCTACAATGAGCAGTTCTTC	CASSLAGGPSYNEQFF
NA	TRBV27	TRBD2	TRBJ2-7	TGTGCCATCTTCCCCCGACTAGCGGGTTTCTCCTACGAGCAGTACTTC	CAIFPRLAGFSYEQYF
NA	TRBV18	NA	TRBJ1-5	TGTGCCAGCTCACCACTAAACTTACAGAATCAGCCCCAGCATTTT	CASSPLNLQNQPQHF
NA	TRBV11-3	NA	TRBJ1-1	TGTGCCAGCAGCCCGGGGGGGTTTAACACTGAAGCTTTCTTT	CASSPGGFNTEAFF
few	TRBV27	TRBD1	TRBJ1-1	TGTGCCAGCAGTTTATTTCCCGGCCCGAGTACAGGGGTTAACACTGAAGCTTTCTTT	CASSLFPGPSTGVNTEAFF
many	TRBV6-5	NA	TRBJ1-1	TGTGCCAGCAGTTATGCCAGGGAGGGACCTGAAGCTTTCTTT	CASSYAREGPEAFF